This entry describes one T cell receptor beta chain. Its specificity is not known. One junction end does not reproduce the germline sequence, and a read error may be involved. The data were obtained in a study of CD8+CD57+ T cells in acquired aplastic anemia. Turning to the study itself: Approximately 10 million reads, on average, were obtained for CD4+ cells from healthy donors. Whole-study results and caveats: Patient and control CD8+ Simpson's diversity was not significantly different.

The CDR3 totals 14 residues. Germline-derived CDR1 and CDR2 are SGHDT and YYEEEE. TCR beta VDJ and CDR3 were profiled, and genomic DNA was the template. TCRdb used MiXCR to reprocess the reads, holding one entry per CDR3 protein. The data show about 190,000 distinct CDR3 sequences, with around half seen just once and about a sixth held by the top ten. V and J are TRBV5-6 and TRBJ2-5, with a possible D match to TRBD2 (6 bases). Sequencing was carried out using sorted CD4+, CD8+, or CD8+CD57+ T cells (not recorded which) from PBMCs. This TCR derives from a human donor in good health, serving as a control. The CDR3 DNA follows: TGTGCCAACTCGGTGGGAGGTAAAAGAGAGATCCAGTACTTC. Amino acid sequence: CANSVGGKREIQYF.